A single T cell receptor beta chain is shown here with its context. Its antigen is still unknown. This specimen belongs to a study of PD-1 blockade in mismatch repair-deficient tumors. Study information: Patients had fewer than 15 mismatch repair-deficient cancer types and were previously treated and progressing. Study-level findings and limits: Rapid post-treatment expansion, then contraction, generally preceding radiologic response, marked tumor-resident clones.

The length of the CDR3 is 17 residues. Germline CDR1 is SQVTM and CDR2 is ANQGSEA. Trimming cost V 4 bases and J 0 bases; bases outside gene matches: 8. Data came from immunoSEQ multiplex PCR; TCRdb stores just in-frame clones and leaves some out. The table lists 40,000 to 60,000 clones, 77% of them singletons. TCRs were sequenced from a few patients responding to pembrolizumab. The rearrangement uses TRBV29-1 and TRBJ2-1; 11 positions match TRBD1. The TCR comes from an adult with mismatch repair-deficient cancer. Source: PBMCs, taken before pembrolizumab treatment. CDR3 DNA: TGCAGCGTTGGACCGGGACAGGGGGTTTCCTCCTACAATGAGCAGTTCTTC. Translation gives CSVGPGQGVSSYNEQFF.